This entry describes one T cell receptor (beta chain). Its antigen remains unknown. The sample is drawn from a study of OX40 agonist ivuxolimab in advanced cancers. There are 15 residues in the CDR3. Germline CDR1 is MNHEY and CDR2 is SVGAGI. Trimming shortened V by 2 bases and J by 0 bases, and 8 bases separated the two germline ends. Systemic immunosuppression or autoimmune disease history was grounds to exclude patients. Study-wide points: Antigen specificity was not determined for the expanded peripheral T cells.

Here immunoSEQ multiplex PCR was the method, and the copy in TCRdb shows in-frame clones only, minus some. The sample holds about 63,000 clones, about 90% seen once. Material: CD4+ or CD8+ T cells sorted from blood, obtained in a trial of the OX40 agonist ivuxolimab. The TCR sequence derives from an adult with an advanced solid tumor such as melanoma, head and neck, liver or kidney cancer. The chain couples TRBV6-5 to TRBJ1-3; D is uncertain. CDR3 region: CASSYPVDSGNTIYF. CDR3 nucleotides: TGTGCCAGCAGTTACCCAGTGGACTCTGGAAACACCATATATTTT.